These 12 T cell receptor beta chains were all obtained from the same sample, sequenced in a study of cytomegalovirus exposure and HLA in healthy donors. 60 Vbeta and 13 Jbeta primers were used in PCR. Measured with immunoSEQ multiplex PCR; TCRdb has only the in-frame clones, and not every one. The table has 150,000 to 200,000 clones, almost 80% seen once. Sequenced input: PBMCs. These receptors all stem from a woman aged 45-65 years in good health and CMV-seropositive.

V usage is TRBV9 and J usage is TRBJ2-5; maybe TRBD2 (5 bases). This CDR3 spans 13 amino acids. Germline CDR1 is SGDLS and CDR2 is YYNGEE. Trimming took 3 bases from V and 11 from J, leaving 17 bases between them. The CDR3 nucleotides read TGTGCCAGCAGCGAAGGCCTTGGGTGGGAGCAGTACTTC. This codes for CASSEGLGWEQYF.

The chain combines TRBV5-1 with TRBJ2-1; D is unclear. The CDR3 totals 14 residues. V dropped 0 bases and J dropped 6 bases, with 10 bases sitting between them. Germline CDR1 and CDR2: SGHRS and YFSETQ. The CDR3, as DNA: TGCGCCAGCAGCTTGGTTCCCCCAGGCAATGAGCAGTTCTTC. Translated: CASSLVPPGNEQFF.

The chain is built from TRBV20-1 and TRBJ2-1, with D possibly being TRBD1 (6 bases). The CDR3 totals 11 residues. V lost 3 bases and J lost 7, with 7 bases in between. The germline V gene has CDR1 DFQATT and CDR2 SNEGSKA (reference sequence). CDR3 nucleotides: TGCAGTGCTAGTAGGGGGAATGAGCAGTTCTTC. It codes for CSASRGNEQFF.

CDR3 in DNA: TGTGCCAGCAGCTCCTGGACAGGGTCGGACGAGCAGTACTTC. Translation: CASSSWTGSDEQYF. The J gene is TRBJ2-5, the V gene TRBV7-2; TRBD1 matches at 8 bases. TRBJ2-7 explains the end of the DNA better; the J call may be wrong. The CDR3 consists of 14 residues. Germline CDR1 reads SGHTA; CDR2 reads FQGNSA.

The CDR3 DNA is TGTGCCAGCAGCCGACAGGCTACTAGCACAGATACGCAGTATTTT. As protein: CASSRQATSTDTQYF. The chain carries TRBV7-9 and TRBJ2-3; D might be TRBD1 (6 bases). V was shortened by 5 bases and J by 0 bases, with 12 bases between the two germline ends. Germline V lookup: CDR1 SEHNR, CDR2 FQNEAQ (reference sequence). The CDR3 contains 15 residues.

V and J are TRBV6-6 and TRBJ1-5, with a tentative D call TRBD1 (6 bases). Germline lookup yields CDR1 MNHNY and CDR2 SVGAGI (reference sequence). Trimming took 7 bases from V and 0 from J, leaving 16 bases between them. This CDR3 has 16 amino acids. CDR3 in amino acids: CASTIGQSYSNQPQHF. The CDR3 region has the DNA TGTGCCAGCACCATAGGACAGTCATATAGCAATCAGCCCCAGCATTTT.

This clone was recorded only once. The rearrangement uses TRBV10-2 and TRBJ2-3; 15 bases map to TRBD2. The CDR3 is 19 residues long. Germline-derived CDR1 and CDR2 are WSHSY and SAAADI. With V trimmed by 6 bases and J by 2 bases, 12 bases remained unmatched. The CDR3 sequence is CASSEGLGLAGGITDTQYF. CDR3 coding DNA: TGCGCCAGCAGCGAAGGGTTGGGACTAGCGGGAGGCATCACAGATACGCAGTATTTT.

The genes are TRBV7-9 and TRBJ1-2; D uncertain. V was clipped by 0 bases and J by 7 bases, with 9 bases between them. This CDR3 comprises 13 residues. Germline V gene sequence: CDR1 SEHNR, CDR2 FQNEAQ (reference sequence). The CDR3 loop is CASSLASGAGYTF. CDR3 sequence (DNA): TGTGCCAGCAGCTTAGCTTCGGGTGCTGGCTACACCTTC. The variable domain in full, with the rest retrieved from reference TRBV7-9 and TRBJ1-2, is DTGVSQNPRHKITKRGQNVTFRCDPISEHNRLYWYRQTLGQGPEFLTYFQNEAQLEKSRLLSDRFSAERPKGSFSTLEIQRTEQGDSAMYLCASSLASGAGYTFGSGTRLTVV.

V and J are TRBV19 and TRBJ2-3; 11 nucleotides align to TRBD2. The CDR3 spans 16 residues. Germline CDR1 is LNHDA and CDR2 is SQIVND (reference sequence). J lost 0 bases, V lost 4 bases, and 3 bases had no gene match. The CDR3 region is CASSTLAGASTDTQYF. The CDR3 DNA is TGTGCCAGTAGTACACTAGCGGGGGCCAGCACAGATACGCAGTATTTT.

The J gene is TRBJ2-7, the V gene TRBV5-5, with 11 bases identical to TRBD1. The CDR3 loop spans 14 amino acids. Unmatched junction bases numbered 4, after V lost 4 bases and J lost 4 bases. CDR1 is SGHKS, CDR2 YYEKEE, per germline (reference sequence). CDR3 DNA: TGTGCCAGCAGCGGCCGGGACAGGGGGTACGAGCAGTACTTC. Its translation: CASSGRDRGYEQYF.

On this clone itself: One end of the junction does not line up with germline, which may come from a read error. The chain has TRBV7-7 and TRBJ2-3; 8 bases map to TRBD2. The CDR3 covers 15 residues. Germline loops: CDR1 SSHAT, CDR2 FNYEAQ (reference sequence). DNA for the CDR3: TGTGCTAGCAGCGACCTCCGGGAGGGGGGGGATACGCAGTATTTT. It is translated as CASSDLREGGDTQYF. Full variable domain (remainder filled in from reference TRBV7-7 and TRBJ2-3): GAGVSQSPRYKVTKRGQDVTLRCDPISSHATLYWYQQALGQGPEFLTYFNYEAQPDKSGLPSDRFSAERPEGSISTLTIQRTEQRDSAMYRCASSDLREGGDTQYFGPGTRLTVL.

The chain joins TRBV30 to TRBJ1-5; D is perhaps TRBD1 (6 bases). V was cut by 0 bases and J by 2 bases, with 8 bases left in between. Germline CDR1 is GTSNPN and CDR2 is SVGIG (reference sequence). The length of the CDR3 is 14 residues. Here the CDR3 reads CAWSVGGRNQPQHF. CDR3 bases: TGTGCCTGGAGTGTAGGGGGTCGCAATCAGCCCCAGCATTTT.